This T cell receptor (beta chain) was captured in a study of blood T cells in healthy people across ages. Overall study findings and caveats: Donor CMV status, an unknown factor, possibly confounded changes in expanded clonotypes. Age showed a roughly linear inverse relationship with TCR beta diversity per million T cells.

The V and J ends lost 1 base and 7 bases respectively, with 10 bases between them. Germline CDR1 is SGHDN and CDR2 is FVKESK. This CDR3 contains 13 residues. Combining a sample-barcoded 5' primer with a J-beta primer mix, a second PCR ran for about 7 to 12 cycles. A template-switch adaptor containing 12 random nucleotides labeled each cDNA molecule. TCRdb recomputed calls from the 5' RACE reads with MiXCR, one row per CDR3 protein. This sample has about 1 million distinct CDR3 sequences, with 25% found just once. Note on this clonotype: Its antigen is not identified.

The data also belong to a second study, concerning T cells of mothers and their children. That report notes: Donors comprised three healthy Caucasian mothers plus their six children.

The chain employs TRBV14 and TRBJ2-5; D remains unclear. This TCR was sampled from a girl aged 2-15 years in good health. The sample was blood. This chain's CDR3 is CASSQGLPRTQYF. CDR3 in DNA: TGTGCCAGCAGCCAAGGCCTCCCAAGGACCCAGTACTTC.